The 13 T cell receptor beta chains given below trace back to one sample, sequenced in a study of beta chain features in type 1 diabetes. Expressed TCRB transcripts got sequenced, as all isolated RNA was reverse transcribed. The assay was immunoSEQ multiplex PCR, and TCRdb's table has in-frame clones only and misses some. The table shows under 450,000 clones, with about 15% occurring only once. The sequencing input was naive CD4+ T cells from blood. The receptors here all came from a man aged 25-45 years in good health.

The rearrangement joins TRBV15 to TRBJ1-5, with TRBD1 matching 10 bases. The V gene's germline CDR1 is LNHNV and CDR2 YYDKDF (reference sequence). V was pared by 3 bases and J by 5 bases, with 7 bases of the junction left unmatched. The CDR3 is made up of 16 amino acids. For the CDR3, the DNA is TGTGCCACCAGCAGTTACTCCGGGACAGGGGATCAGCCCCAGCATTTT. Translating gives CATSSYSGTGDQPQHF. The full variable domain, its missing parts supplied by reference TRBV15 and TRBJ1-5, is DAMVIQNPRYQVTQFGKPVTLSCSQTLNHNVMYWYQQKSSQAPKLLFHYYDKDFNNEADTPDNFQSRRPNTSFCFLDIRSPGLGDTAMYLCATSSYSGTGDQPQHFGDGTRLSIL.

A few counts support this clone. J is TRBJ1-2 and V is TRBV27; a possible D gene is TRBD1 (5 bases). Germline assignment: CDR1 MNHEY and CDR2 SMNVEV (reference sequence). Trimming stripped 5 bases from V and 6 bases from J, with 10 bases between. This CDR3 is built from 12 residues. CDR3 nucleotides: TGTGCCAGCAGTAAGGGGATGGATGGCTACACCTTC. The encoded protein is CASSKGMDGYTF.

There are a few counts of this clone. CDR3 loop: CASSLVGASQETQYF. CDR3 DNA sequence: TGTGCCAGCAGCTTAGTAGGGGCTAGCCAGGAGACCCAGTACTTC. This sequence joins TRBV7-2 and TRBJ2-5; D possibly matches TRBD1 or TRBD2 (5 bases each). The CDR3 totals 15 residues. V was cut by 1 base and J by 5 bases, with 14 bases left in between. Germline CDR1 and CDR2: SGHTA and FQGNSA.

The rearrangement uses TRBV25-1 and TRBJ1-5; 8 positions match TRBD1. CDR3 length equals 17 residues. The germline gives CDR1 MGHDK, CDR2 SYGVNS. The ends lost 3 bases at V and 6 bases at J; junction bases unmatched: 13. This CDR3 reads CASSDDRSGQGGQPQHF. As DNA, the CDR3 is TGTGCCAGCAGTGATGATAGGTCCGGACAGGGCGGTCAGCCCCAGCATTTT. Together with reference TRBV25-1 and TRBJ1-5, the CDR3 gives the full variable domain: EADIYQTPRYLVIGTGKKITLECSQTMGHDKMYWYQQDPGMELHLIHYSYGVNSTEKGDLSSESTVSRIRTEHFPLTLESARPSHTSQYLCASSDDRSGQGGQPQHFGDGTRLSIL.

This clone was observed a few times. The chain employs TRBV6-5 and TRBJ1-2; no definite D call. V lost 5 bases and J 1 base, leaving 5 bases between the germline ends. The CDR3 runs to 12 residues. Germline V gene sequence: CDR1 MNHEY, CDR2 SVGAGI. The CDR3 protein is CASSTINYGYTF. CDR3 bases: TGTGCCAGCAGTACAATTAACTATGGCTACACCTTC.

This chain joins TRBV2 and TRBJ2-6; D call uncertain. Germline V gene data show CDR1 as SNHLY and CDR2 as FYNNEI. CDR3 size: 15 residues. Trimming stripped 3 bases from V and 0 bases from J, with 6 bases between. CDR3 loop: CASSEGLSGANVLTF. The DNA of the CDR3 is TGTGCCAGCAGTGAGGGCCTCTCTGGGGCCAACGTCCTGACTTTC.

This clone showed up just a few times. This chain links TRBV4-3 with TRBJ2-1; 9 bases agree with TRBD1. This CDR3 comprises 15 residues. Germline CDR1 reads LGHNA; CDR2 reads YSLEER. Losses at the gene ends were 2 bases for V and 2 bases for J; bases not matched to a gene: 1. CDR3 sequence: CASSQTGGAYNEQFF. In nucleotides, the CDR3 is TGCGCCAGCAGCCAAACAGGGGGCGCCTACAATGAGCAGTTCTTC.

This clone was found a few times. The chain combines TRBV30 with TRBJ2-5; TRBD1 is a possible D gene (5 bases). V was trimmed by 3 bases and J by 3 bases, leaving 8 bases between them. The CDR3 sequence is 12 residues long. CDR1 is GTSNPN, CDR2 SVGIG, per germline (reference sequence). Written as DNA, the CDR3 is TGTGCCTGGAGGACAGCAAAAGAGACCCAGTACTTC. As protein: CAWRTAKETQYF. The complete variable domain, with remaining parts taken from reference TRBV30 and TRBJ2-5, reads SQTIHQWPATLVQPVGSPLSLECTVEGTSNPNLYWYRQAAGRGLQLLFYSVGIGQISSEVPQNLSASRPQDRQFILSSKKLLLSDSGFYLCAWRTAKETQYFGPGTRLLVL.

V is TRBV7-9 and J is TRBJ1-1; 9 nucleotides align to TRBD1. Germline V lookup: CDR1 SEHNR, CDR2 FQNEAQ (reference sequence). With 5 bases clipped from V and 3 bases from J, the junction kept 1 base outside the gene matches. CDR3 length equals 13 residues. The CDR3 bases are TGTGCCAGCAGCCGACAGGGGGACACTGAAGCTTTCTTT. This sequence encodes CASSRQGDTEAFF.

This clone was observed a few times. The chain combines TRBV9 with TRBJ2-3; D perhaps matches TRBD2 (5 bases). V lost 6 bases to trimming and J lost 5 bases, with 10 bases between them. The CDR3 contains 12 residues. Germline CDR1 and CDR2: SGDLS and YYNGEE. The CDR3 is CASNPLGDTQYF. CDR3 in DNA: TGTGCCAGCAATCCACTAGGAGATACGCAGTATTTT.

The chain employs TRBV7-6 and TRBJ2-3; 12 bases are shared with TRBD2. Per the germline V gene, CDR1 is SGHVS and CDR2 is FNYEAQ. The CDR3 contains 14 residues. J lost 6 bases, V lost 4 bases, and 2 bases had no gene match. CDR3 sequence: CASSYGLAGDTQYF. The CDR3, as DNA: TGTGCCAGCAGCTATGGACTAGCGGGGGATACGCAGTATTTT.

This clone was observed a handful of times. The chain recombines TRBV7-2 with TRBJ2-1; TRBD2 aligns across 11 bases. V gave up 5 bases and J gave up 7 bases; unmatched junction bases: 13. This CDR3 has 17 amino acids. CDR1 and CDR2 from the germline V gene are SGHTA and FQGNSA. CDR3 nucleotides: TGTGCCAGCAGCCCCTACCTTACTAGCGGGAGTTCTAATGAGCAGTTCTTC. Amino acids: CASSPYLTSGSSNEQFF.

There are a few counts of this clone. The chain recombines TRBV29-1 with TRBJ1-2; 8 nucleotides agree with TRBD1. V dropped 7 bases and J dropped 4; count of bases not matched to a gene: 8. CDR1 and CDR2 from the germline V gene are SQVTM and ANQGSEA. The CDR3 totals 13 residues. The CDR3 region is CSDLPGTGYGYTF. The CDR3 coding sequence is TGCAGCGACCTACCGGGGACAGGCTATGGCTACACCTTC.